This TCR beta chain was captured by sequencing in a study of Graves' ophthalmopathy and Graves' hyperthyroidism listed by TCRdb under 2018. For the wider study: Peripheral blood was collected at initial diagnosis, before any treatment. The study used signatures of the TCR beta repertoire to tell Graves' ophthalmopathy apart from Graves' hyperthyroidism and to predict which patients would progress to ophthalmopathy. In total, 135 blood samples were TCR-sequenced: 40 to 45 ophthalmopathy, under 85 hyperthyroidism and some 17 hyperthyroidism-to-ophthalmopathy patients. To explore V-J signatures that distinguish ophthalmopathy from hyperthyroidism, a discovery set of 100 patients was enrolled, made up of approximately 45 with ophthalmopathy and under 65 with stable hyperthyroidism. An independent validation cohort comprised some 19 hyperthyroidism patients and about 16 patients who later progressed from hyperthyroidism to ophthalmopathy. T-cell repertoires of thyroid tissue and blood were compared in over 5 hyperthyroidism patients. Following sampling, methimazole starting at 30 mg daily was administered to hyperthyroidism patients, and high-dose intravenous methylprednisolone was administered to ophthalmopathy patients. Points the paper makes about the study in general: Most of the expanded thyroid clonotypes with a frequency above 0.001 were also detected in blood, and it was suggested that the thyroid immune response may be reflected by blood repertoires. No statistical method was used to set the sample size in advance, and the investigators knew which group each participant was assigned to. In validation, the model predicted ophthalmopathy progression with about 71% sensitivity and approximately 78% specificity; 12 predicted patients were CT-confirmed with GO in a median of about 6.2 months. Ophthalmopathy was separated from stable hyperthyroidism by the 13-signature model with about 88% sensitivity and 81% to 84% specificity in cross-validation and with 80%/75% in the test set.

TCR beta CDR3 regions were amplified from RNA transcripts for repertoire sequencing. The first round of RT-PCR was done with HTBI primers and the Qiagen OneStep RT-PCR kit, and was followed by a second round of multiplex PCR, then size selection and purification. Libraries were sequenced on an Illumina HiSeq2000 using paired-end 100 bp reads. As for the original processing: SOAPnuke was used to process the reads, removing any read that contained adapters or uncalled bases, had a mean Phred below 15, or lacked an exact match to the constant primer or identifier. COPE v1.2.5 was used to merge high-quality paired reads. Clonotypes were defined as unique nucleotide sequences and were aligned to IMGT TRB V, D and J references using MiTCR v1.1. Only V-J combinations with frequency above 0.0001 were analysed, covering about 99% of repertoires. For each V-J combination, a TCR clonal expansion and chaos score was defined as the ratio of F50 clonal expansion to chaos observed in the TCRdist matrix. Welch's t-statistics and random forest were used to narrow the features down to 13 V-J combinations, which were then fed into a naive Bayes classifier. Thyroid-blood repertoire similarity was quantified with the Morisita-Horn index. The raw public reads went through TCRdb reprocessing: fastp at Q25, MiXCR clone calling, in-frame beta chains kept. Each entry merges the rows of one CDR3 protein and shows their most common DNA and genes. These V and J calls rely on TCRdb rather than the paper's analysis. Across this sample there are around 600,000 distinct CDR3 sequences, with 35% to 45% seen only once. 3% to 3.5% of the sample comes from the top ten.

Looking up the germline V gene (reference sequence) yields CDR1 DFQATT and CDR2 SNEGSKA. The germline ends are 19 bases apart after V is trimmed by 1 base and J by 4 bases. The CDR3 starts with the cysteine, ends with the phenylalanine, and has 16 residues. CDR3 DNA is the only sequence kept; it has 48 bases, read in frame from the first base. This clonotype has ten or more counts. Its antigen is unknown. No base qualities exist here, and no much larger clone lies one base off it. The ophthalmopathy patients had moderately to severely active disease, with a Clinical Activity Score of 3 or higher, a NOSPECS grade of 4 or higher, and a disease duration of less than 3 months. Patients with other autoimmune diseases, uncontrolled infections, pregnancy or lactation were excluded from the study. Clinical symptoms, serum thyroxine, TRAb, thyroid ultrasound and orbital computed tomography were used for diagnosis. Ficoll-Paque density gradient centrifugation was used to isolate PBMCs from 10 ml of fresh peripheral blood. Total RNA was extracted with Trizol reagent and quality-checked on an Agilent 2100 Bioanalyzer.

Sequencing was done on a sample of peripheral blood. This TCR came from an adult man with Graves' ophthalmopathy. Rearrangement joined TRBV20-1 to TRBJ2-5; matching of 7 bases hints at TRBD2 as the D gene. The CDR3 here reads CSARGRGPSEVETQYF. At the DNA level, the sequence is TGCAGTGCTAGAGGGCGGGGGCCCTCAGAAGTAGAGACCCAGTACTTC.